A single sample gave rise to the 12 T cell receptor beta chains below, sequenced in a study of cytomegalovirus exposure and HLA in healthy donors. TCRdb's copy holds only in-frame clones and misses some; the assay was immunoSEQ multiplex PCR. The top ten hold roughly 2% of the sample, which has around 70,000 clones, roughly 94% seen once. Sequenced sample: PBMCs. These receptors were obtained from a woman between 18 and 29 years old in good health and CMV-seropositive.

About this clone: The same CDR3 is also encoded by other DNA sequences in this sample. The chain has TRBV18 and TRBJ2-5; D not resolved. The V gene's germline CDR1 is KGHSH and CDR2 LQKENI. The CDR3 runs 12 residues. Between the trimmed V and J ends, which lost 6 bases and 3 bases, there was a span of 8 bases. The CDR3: CASSPSEETQYF. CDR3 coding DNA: TGTGCCAGCTCCCCGAGCGAAGAGACCCAGTACTTC. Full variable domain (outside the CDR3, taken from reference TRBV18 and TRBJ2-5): NAGVMQNPRHLVRRRGQEARLRCSPMKGHSHVYWYRQLPEEGLKFMVYLQKENIIDESGMPKERFSAEFPKEGPSILRIQQVVRGDSAAYFCASSPSEETQYFGPGTRLLVL.

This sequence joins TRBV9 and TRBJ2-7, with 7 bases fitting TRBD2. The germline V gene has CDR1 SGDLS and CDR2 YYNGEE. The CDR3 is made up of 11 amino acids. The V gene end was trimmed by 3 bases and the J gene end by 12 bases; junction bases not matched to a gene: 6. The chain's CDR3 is CASSAAGELYF. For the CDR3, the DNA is TGTGCCAGCAGCGCCGCGGGGGAGTTGTACTTC.

Here the CDR3 DNA reads TGTGCCAGCAGTCGACAGGTTCGCCACAATGAGCAGTTCTTC. This translates into CASSRQVRHNEQFF. The chain has TRBV6-5 and TRBJ2-1, with a possible D match to TRBD1 (6 bases). The CDR3 contains 14 residues. The germline gives CDR1 MNHEY, CDR2 SVGAGI. V was shortened by 5 bases and J by 5 bases, with 13 bases between the two germline ends.

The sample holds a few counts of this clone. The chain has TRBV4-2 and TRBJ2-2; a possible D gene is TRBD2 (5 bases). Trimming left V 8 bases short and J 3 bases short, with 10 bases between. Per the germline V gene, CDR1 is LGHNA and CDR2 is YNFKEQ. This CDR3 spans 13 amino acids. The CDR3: CASRRSDTGELFF. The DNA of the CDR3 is TGTGCCAGCCGCCGTAGCGACACCGGGGAGCTGTTTTTT.

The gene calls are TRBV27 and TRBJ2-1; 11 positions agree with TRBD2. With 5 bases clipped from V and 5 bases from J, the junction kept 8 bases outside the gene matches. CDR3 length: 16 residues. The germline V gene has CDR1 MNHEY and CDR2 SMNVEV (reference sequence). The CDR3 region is CASSLKTSGNDNEQFF. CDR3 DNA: TGTGCCAGCAGTCTAAAGACTAGCGGGAATGACAATGAGCAGTTCTTC.

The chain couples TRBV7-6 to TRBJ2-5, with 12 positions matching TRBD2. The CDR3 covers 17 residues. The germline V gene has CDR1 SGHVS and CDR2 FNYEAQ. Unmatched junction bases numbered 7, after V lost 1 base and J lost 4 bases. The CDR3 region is CASSLGGVLAGGETQYF. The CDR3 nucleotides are TGTGCCAGCAGCTTAGGGGGGGTACTAGCGGGAGGAGAGACCCAGTACTTC.

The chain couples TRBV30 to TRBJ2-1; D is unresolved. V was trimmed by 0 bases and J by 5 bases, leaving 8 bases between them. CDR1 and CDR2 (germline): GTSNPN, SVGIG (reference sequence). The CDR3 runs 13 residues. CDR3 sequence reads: CAWSVLTHNEQFF. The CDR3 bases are TGTGCCTGGAGTGTACTGACTCACAATGAGCAGTTCTTC.

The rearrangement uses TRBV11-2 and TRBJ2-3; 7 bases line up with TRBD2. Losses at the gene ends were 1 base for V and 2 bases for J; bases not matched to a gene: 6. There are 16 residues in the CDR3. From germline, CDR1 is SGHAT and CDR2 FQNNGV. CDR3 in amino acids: CASSLVGGQHTDTQYF. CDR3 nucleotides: TGTGCCAGCAGCTTAGTGGGAGGGCAACACACAGATACGCAGTATTTT.

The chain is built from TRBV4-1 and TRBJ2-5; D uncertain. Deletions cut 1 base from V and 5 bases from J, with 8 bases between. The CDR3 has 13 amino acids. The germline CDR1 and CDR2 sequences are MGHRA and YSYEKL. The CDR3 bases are TGCGCCAGCAGCCAAGTTCCCGGGGAGACCCAGTACTTC. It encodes CASSQVPGETQYF.

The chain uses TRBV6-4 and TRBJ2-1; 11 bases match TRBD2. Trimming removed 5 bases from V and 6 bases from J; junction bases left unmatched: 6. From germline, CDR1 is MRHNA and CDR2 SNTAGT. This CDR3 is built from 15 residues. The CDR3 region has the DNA TGTGCCAGCAGTCTTAGCGGGGGGGCGGTCAATGAGCAGTTCTTC. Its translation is CASSLSGGAVNEQFF.

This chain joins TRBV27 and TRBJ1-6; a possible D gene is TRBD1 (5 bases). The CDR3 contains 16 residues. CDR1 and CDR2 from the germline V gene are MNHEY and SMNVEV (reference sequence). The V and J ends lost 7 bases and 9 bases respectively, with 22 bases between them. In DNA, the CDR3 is TGTGCCAGCACCCGGACATGGACCCTCGACAGTTCACCCCTCCACTTT. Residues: CASTRTWTLDSSPLHF.

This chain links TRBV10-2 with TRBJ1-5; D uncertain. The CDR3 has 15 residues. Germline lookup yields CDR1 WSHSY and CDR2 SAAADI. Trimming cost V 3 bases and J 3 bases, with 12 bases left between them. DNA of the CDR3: TGCGCCAGCAGTGATGTCCAGGCCGCCAATCAGCCCCAGCATTTT. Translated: CASSDVQAANQPQHF.